The entry that follows covers one T cell receptor beta chain sequence. What it recognizes is unknown. The data originate from a study of OX40 agonist ivuxolimab in advanced cancers. Study summary: A mean age of approximately 60 years, range roughly 23 to 79, was recorded, and 70% to 85% were male.

This table comes from immunoSEQ multiplex PCR, and its TCRdb copy is limited to in-frame clones, with some not included. The table shows 55,000 to 75,000 clones, with 91% occurring only once. The CDR3 loop spans 16 amino acids. V was cut by 4 bases and J by 0 bases, with 16 bases left in between. Per the germline V gene, CDR1 is SGHDT and CDR2 is YYEEEE. Study-wide findings and caveats: No antigen was identified for the clonally expanded peripheral T cells. More expanded clones were seen, on average, in CD8+ T cells than in CD4+.

Sequenced here: CD4+ or CD8+ T cells sorted from blood, sampled in a trial of the OX40 agonist ivuxolimab. This clonotype originated in an adult with an advanced solid tumor such as melanoma, head and neck, liver or kidney cancer. The rearrangement uses TRBV5-6 and TRBJ1-1, with D tentatively TRBD1 (6 bases). This chain's CDR3 is CASSTTSGTMNTEAFF. CDR3 bases: TGTGCCAGCAGCACCACTTCCGGGACAATGAACACTGAAGCTTTCTTT.